The source of this TCR beta chain is a study of T cells after yellow fever vaccination. Across the study: The authors prepared low-cell-number fractions using SMART-Seq v4 Ultra Low Input.

Study-wide results and limits: The secondary response peaked faster, at day 5 versus 15, but was weaker.

Many counts were recorded for this clonotype. What it binds is not known. A read error may produce the germline difference seen at one junction end. Template switching with 5'RACE generated the TCR cDNA and added a universal primer site and UMIs. TCRdb analysed the 5' RACE reads with MiXCR anew, one entry per CDR3 protein. This sample has about 250,000 distinct CDR3 sequences, with approximately 3.6% found just once. This CDR3 has 12 amino acids. Germline-derived CDR1 and CDR2 are SEHNR and FQNEAQ (reference sequence). The receptor's source is a man between 18 and 29 years old who received the YFV17D yellow fever vaccine. The sequences come from PBMCs, collected 15 days after the yellow fever booster vaccination. The chain combines TRBV7-9 with TRBJ2-7; 9 nucleotides line up with TRBD1. In DNA form, the CDR3 reads TGTGCCAGCAGCTTAGGGGGACAGGGTGTCAACTTC. Translating it yields CASSLGGQGVNF.